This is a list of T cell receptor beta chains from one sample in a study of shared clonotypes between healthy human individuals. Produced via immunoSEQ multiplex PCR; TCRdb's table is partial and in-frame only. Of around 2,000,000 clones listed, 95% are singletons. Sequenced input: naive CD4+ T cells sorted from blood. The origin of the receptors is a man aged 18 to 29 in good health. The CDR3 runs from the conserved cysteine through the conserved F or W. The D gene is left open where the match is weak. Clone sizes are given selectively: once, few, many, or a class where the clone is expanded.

TGTGCCAGCAGCGTAGACGGGACAGGGGGCTCTGGACCCCTCCACTTT CASSVDGTGGSGPLHF TRBV9 - TRBJ1-6 TRBD1
TGCGCCAGCAGCCGGACGGGGGCCGACATTCAGTACTTC CASSRTGADIQYF TRBV5-1 - TRBJ2-4 -
TGTGCCAGCTCACCCGGGACGGGGGGCTATGGCTACACCTTC CASSPGTGGYGYTF TRBV18 - TRBJ1-2 -
TGTGCCAGCAGCGTAGAAGAGGTGAACTACGAGCAGTACTTC CASSVEEVNYEQYF TRBV9 once TRBJ2-7 -
TGCGCCAGCAGCTCAAGGGACAGCTCCTACGAGCAGTACTTC CASSSRDSSYEQYF TRBV5-1 - TRBJ2-7 TRBD1
TGTGCCAGCAGCTTAGCCACAGGGTTCGACTCCTACGAGCAGTACTTC CASSLATGFDSYEQYF TRBV11-2 - TRBJ2-7 -
TGTGCTAGCAGCTTTTTAGCGGGAGCTGAGCAGTTCTTC CASSFLAGAEQFF TRBV7-7 - TRBJ2-1 TRBD2
TGTGCCAGTAGTAAAGGGACAGGGGGTGTCACCGGGGAGCTGTTTTTT CASSKGTGGVTGELFF TRBV19 - TRBJ2-2 TRBD1
TGTGCCAGCAGCCTAGCTCTCGGGCCGTGGGAGGCCTACGAGCAGTACTTC CASSLALGPWEAYEQYF TRBV7-8 - TRBJ2-7 -
TGTGCCAGCAGCCGTGGACTACGCACAGATACGCAGTATTTT CASSRGLRTDTQYF TRBV7-9 - TRBJ2-3 -
TGTGCCTGGAACGACCAGGGAGATGAAGCTTTCTTT CAWNDQGDEAFF TRBV30 - TRBJ1-1 -
TGTGCCAGTAGCCGGGACGAGAGGCAGACCCAGTACTTC CASSRDERQTQYF TRBV19 - TRBJ2-5 -
TGTGCCAGCAGTTACTCACAATCTTCCTACGAGCAGTACTTC CASSYSQSSYEQYF TRBV6-5 - TRBJ2-7 -